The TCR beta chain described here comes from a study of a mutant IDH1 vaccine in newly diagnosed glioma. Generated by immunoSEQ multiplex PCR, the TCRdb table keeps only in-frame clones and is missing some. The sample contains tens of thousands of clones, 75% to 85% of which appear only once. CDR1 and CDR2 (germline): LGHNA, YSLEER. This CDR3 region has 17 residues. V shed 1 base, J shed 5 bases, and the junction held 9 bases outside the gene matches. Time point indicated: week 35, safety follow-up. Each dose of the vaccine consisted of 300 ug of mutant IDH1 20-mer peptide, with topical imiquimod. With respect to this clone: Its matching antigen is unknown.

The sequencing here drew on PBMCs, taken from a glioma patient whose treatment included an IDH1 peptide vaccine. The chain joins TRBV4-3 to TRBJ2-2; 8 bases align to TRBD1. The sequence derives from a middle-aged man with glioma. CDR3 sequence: CASSQASPGGLTGELFF. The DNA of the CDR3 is TGCGCCAGCAGCCAAGCTAGTCCAGGGGGCTTAACCGGGGAGCTGTTTTTT.